This T cell receptor beta chain emerged from a study of OX40 agonist ivuxolimab in advanced cancers. About this clone itself: Its specificity is not known.

General study results and limits: Some patients who did not respond also had low normalized T-cell clonal expansion.

The data were produced by immunoSEQ multiplex PCR, yet TCRdb's version contains in-frame clones alone and is incomplete. The sample lists about 91,000 clones, over 75% occurring once. Germline-derived CDR1 and CDR2 are MDHEN and SYDVKM. The junction had 2 bases not matched to a gene; V was cut back by 3 bases and J by 5 bases. The length of the CDR3 is 14 residues. Blood specimens came from baseline, cycle 4 day 1, and cycle 7 day 1. The TCR originated in an adult with an advanced solid tumor such as melanoma, head and neck, liver or kidney cancer. The chain employs TRBV28 and TRBJ2-5; TRBD2 matches at 11 bases. Here the sequenced sample was CD4+ or CD8+ T cells sorted from blood, taken in a trial of the OX40 agonist ivuxolimab. The CDR3 here is CASSFTSGSETQYF. Here the CDR3 DNA reads TGTGCCAGCAGTTTCACTAGCGGGAGTGAGACCCAGTACTTC.